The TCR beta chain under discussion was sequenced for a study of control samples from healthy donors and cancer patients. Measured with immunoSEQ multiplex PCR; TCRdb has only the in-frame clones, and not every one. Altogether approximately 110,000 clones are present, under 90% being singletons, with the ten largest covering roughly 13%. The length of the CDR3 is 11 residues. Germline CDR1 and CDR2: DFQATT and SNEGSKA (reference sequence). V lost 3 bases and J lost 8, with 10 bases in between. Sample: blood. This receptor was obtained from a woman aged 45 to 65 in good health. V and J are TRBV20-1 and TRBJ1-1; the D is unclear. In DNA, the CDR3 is TGCAGTGCTAGTTATATGCGAGAAGCTTTCTTT. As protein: CSASYMREAFF.